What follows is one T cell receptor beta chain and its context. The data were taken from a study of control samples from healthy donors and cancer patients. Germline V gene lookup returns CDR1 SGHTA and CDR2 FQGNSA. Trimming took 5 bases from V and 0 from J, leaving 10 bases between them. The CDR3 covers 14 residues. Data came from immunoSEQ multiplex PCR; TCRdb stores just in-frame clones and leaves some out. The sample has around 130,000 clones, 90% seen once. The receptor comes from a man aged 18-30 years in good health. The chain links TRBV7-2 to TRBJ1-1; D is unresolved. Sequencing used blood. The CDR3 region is CASSRTNLNTEAFF. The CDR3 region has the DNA TGTGCCAGCAGCCGGACGAATCTGAACACTGAAGCTTTCTTT. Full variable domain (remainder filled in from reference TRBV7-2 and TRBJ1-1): GAGVSQSPSNKVTEKGKDVELRCDPISGHTALYWYRQSLGQGLEFLIYFQGNSAPDKSGLPSDRFSAERTGGSVSTLTIQRTQQEDSAVYLCASSRTNLNTEAFFGQGTRLTVV.